This record looks at one T cell receptor (beta chain) sequence and its context. As yet, its antigen is unknown. The junction and the germline gene differ at one end; a read error may be behind it. Germline lookup yields CDR1 SGHTS and CDR2 YDEGEE. This CDR3 contains 15 residues. The data stem from a study of shared clonotypes between healthy human individuals. Study at large: Three plates each covered CD4 naive and memory; CD8 naive two, CD8 memory one.

TCRdb keeps only in-frame clones here, not all; method: immunoSEQ multiplex PCR. The sample consists of approximately 2,000,000 clones, about nine tenths of them appearing once. Healthy HIV-negative adults with no recent acute infections or vaccinations were recruited as donors. Study results and limitations: Despite large depth, sorted-subset datasets appeared incompletely sequenced.

This chain connects TRBV5-8 to TRBJ2-2; TRBD1 aligns across 10 bases. This TCR derives from a young man in good health. Some clones in this sample may be carry-over from other donors' samples. Material for sequencing was naive CD4+ T cells from PBMCs. Subset denoted: CD45RA+ positively selected. The CDR3 nucleotides are TGTGCCAGCAGCTTAGGGACAGGGGATACCGCGGAGCTGTTTTTT. As protein: CASSLGTGDTAELFF.